This T cell receptor (beta chain) was retrieved from a study of blood T cell repertoires in COVID-19. Looking at the study overall: T cells, B-cell-depleted T cells, or PBMCs provided the cDNA or gDNA that served as material.

As handled by the study authors: How many nucleated cells were present was estimated from reference gene primer amplification. TCRdb keeps only in-frame clones here, not all; method: immunoSEQ multiplex PCR. From that table come the V and J calls and clone size; the DNA was used to work out D and trimming. The data contain over 150,000 clones, around 82% of them singletons. The V and J ends lost 5 bases and 0 bases, in that order; junction bases with no gene match: 8. The germline V gene has CDR1 MNHEY and CDR2 SVGEGT. CDR3 length equals 17 residues. The sequence came from a man between 18 and 29 years old with active or convalescent COVID-19. Sequenced material: peripheral blood. V gene TRBV6-2 or TRBV6-3 combines with J gene TRBJ1-1, with TRBD1 identical over 11 bases. CDR3 coding DNA: TGTGCCAGCAGTCCCTTCGGACAGGGGGCTTTGAACACTGAAGCTTTCTTT. Translation gives CASSPFGQGALNTEAFF.